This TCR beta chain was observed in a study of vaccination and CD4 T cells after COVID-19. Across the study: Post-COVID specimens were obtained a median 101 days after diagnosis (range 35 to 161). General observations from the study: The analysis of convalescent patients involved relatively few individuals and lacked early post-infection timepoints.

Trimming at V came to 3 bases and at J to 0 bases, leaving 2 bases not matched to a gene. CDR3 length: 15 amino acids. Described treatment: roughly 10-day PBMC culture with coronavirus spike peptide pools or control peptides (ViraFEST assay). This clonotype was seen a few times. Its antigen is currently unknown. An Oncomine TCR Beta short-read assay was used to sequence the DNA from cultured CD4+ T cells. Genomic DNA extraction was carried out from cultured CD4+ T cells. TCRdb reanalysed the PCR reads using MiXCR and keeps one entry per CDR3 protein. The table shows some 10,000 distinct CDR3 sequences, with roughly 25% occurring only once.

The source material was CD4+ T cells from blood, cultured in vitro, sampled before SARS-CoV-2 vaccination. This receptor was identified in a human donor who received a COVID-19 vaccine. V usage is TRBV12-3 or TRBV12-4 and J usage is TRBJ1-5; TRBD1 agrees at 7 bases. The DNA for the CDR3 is TGTGCCAGCAGTTTCGCAGGGGGTAGCAATCAGCCCCAGCATTTT. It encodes CASSFAGGSNQPQHF.